The entry below gives a single T cell receptor (beta chain) sequence along with its context. As yet, its antigen is unknown. These data come from a study of response to subunit inactivated influenza vaccine. One entry per CDR3 protein results from TCRdb running MiXCR on the RT-PCR reads. In the table there are 550,000 to 800,000 distinct CDR3 sequences, roughly 13% of which are singletons. Study-wide findings and caveats: After each seasonal influenza vaccination, few new T cells are recruited, the authors suggested.

Unmatched junction bases numbered 2, after V lost 8 bases and J lost 0 bases. The CDR3 is 13 residues long. Germline loops: CDR1 SNHLY, CDR2 FYNNEI. The chain couples TRBV2 to TRBJ2-7; 9 bases are a match to TRBD2. The source is a man in his fifties who received an inactivated influenza vaccine. The sample was PBMCs from blood, taken about 14 days before vaccination. Written as DNA, the CDR3 is TGTGCCAGCGCAGCGGGGGGCTCCTACGAGCAGTACTTC. This gives the protein CASAAGGSYEQYF.